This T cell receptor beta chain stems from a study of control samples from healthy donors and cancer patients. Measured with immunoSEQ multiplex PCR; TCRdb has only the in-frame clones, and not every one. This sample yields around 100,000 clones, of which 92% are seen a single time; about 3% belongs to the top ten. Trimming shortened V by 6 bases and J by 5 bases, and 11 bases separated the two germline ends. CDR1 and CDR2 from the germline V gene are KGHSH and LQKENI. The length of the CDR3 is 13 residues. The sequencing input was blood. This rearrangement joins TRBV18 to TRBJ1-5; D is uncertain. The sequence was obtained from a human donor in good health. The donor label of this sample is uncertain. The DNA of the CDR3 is TGTGCCAGCTCGGTCCATGCGGATCAGCCCCAGCATTTT. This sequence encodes CASSVHADQPQHF.